The entry below describes one TCR beta chain. This record belongs to a study of T-cell reconstitution after alpha-beta-depleted transplantation in children. The TCRbeta library was prepared with unique molecular identifiers. One entry per CDR3 protein, called by TCRdb with MiXCR from the PCR reads. The data hold hundreds of thousands of distinct CDR3 sequences, with 10% to 15% observed a single time. This CDR3 contains 16 residues. The germline V gene has CDR1 LGHNA and CDR2 YSLEER. V lost 1 base and J lost 4, with 16 bases in between. This clonotype was sampled from a male patient younger than 18 who had a stem cell transplant for acute myeloid leukemia, so the T cells may come from the graft donor. Source: PBMCs, mostly from graft donor cells, taken 360 days after TCRalphabeta/CD19-depleted stem cell transplant. The chain is built from TRBV4-3 and TRBJ1-1; D ambiguous. The CDR3 loop reads CASSQVFGLWGTEAFF. CDR3 nucleotides: TGCGCCAGCAGCCAAGTTTTCGGGCTTTGGGGCACTGAAGCTTTCTTT.